This T cell receptor (beta chain) was sequenced during a study of beta chain features in type 1 diabetes. About the study: Age, gender, cell numbers and subset yield matched between patients and controls.

CDR3 length equals 14 residues. Germline CDR1 reads SQVTM; CDR2 reads ANQGSEA. Study observations and caveats: Researchers caution that PCR might favor shorter templates, equally among patients and controls. Patients showed naive, central memory and Treg TCRB repertoires that appeared more similar than those of healthy donors.

Expressed TCRB transcripts got sequenced, as all isolated RNA was reverse transcribed. Assay used: immunoSEQ multiplex PCR; TCRdb lists only in-frame clones, some missing. The sample carries under 300,000 clones, around 26% recorded once. This clone was observed a few times. What it recognizes is unknown. One end of the junction fails to match germline, which may point to a read error. The specimen was central memory CD4+ T cells from blood. This TCR was sampled from a man aged 25-40 years in good health. The chain uses TRBV29-1 and TRBJ2-7, with D perhaps being TRBD1 or TRBD2 (5 bases each). The CDR3 nucleotides are TGCAGCGGTGAATTCGGGGCCGGGGCCTCCGAGCAGTACTTC. Protein product: CSGEFGAGASEQYF.